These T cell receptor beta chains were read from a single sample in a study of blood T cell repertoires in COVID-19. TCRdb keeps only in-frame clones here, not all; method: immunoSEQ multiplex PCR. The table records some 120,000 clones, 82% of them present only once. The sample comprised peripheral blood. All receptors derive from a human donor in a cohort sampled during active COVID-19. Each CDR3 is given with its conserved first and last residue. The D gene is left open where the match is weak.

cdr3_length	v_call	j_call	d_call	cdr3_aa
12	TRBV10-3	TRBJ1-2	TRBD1	CARTGKPPGYTF
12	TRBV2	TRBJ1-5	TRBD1	CASMTGGEAQHF
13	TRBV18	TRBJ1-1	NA	CASSPPGGDEAFF
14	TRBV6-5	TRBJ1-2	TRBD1	CASRGTAPNYGYTF
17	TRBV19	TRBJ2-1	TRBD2	CASSIGTSGMTYNEQFF
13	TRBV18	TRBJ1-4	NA	CASSPGTDEKLFF
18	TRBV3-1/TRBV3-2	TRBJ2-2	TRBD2	CASSLGLAGGSNTGELFF
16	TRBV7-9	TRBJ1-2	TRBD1	CASSLTQGAGGYGYTF
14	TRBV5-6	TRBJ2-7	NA	CASSSTASSYEQYF
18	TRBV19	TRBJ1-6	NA	CASSIVATASSYNSPLHF
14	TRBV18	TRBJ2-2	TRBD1	CASSPNRGTGELFF
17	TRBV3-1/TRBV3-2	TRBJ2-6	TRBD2	CASSQLAGASGANVLTF
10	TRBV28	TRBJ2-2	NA	CASRREELFF